These T cell receptor beta chains were read from a single sample in a study of blood T cell repertoires in COVID-19. Assay used: immunoSEQ multiplex PCR; TCRdb lists only in-frame clones, some missing. The table records more than 25,000 clones, roughly nine tenths of them present only once. Sequenced material: peripheral blood. The origin of the receptors is a human donor in a cohort sampled during active COVID-19. Both conserved end residues are part of each CDR3. The D gene is left open where the match is weak. The listing skips clone size in some rows; elsewhere it reads once, few, many or a size class.

j_gene | v_gene | d_gene | abundance | CDR3nt | CDR3aa
TRBJ1-5 | TRBV3-1/TRBV3-2 | TRBD1 | - | TGTGCCAGCAGCCAATGGGACAGGGAAACTAGCAATCAGCCCCAGCATTTT | CASSQWDRETSNQPQHF
TRBJ2-5 | TRBV7-3 | TRBD1 | - | TGTGCCAGCAGCTCGGGGACAGGGTCCCAGACCCAGTACTTC | CASSSGTGSQTQYF
TRBJ2-1 | TRBV6-1 | - | - | TGTGCCAGCAGTGAAGTTGGACTATCCTACAATGAGCAGTTCTTC | CASSEVGLSYNEQFF
TRBJ2-7 | TRBV30 | - | - | TGTGCCTGGAGTGTACCTAGCCCCGTCCCCGAGCAGTACTTC | CAWSVPSPVPEQYF
TRBJ1-1 | TRBV7-9 | - | - | TGTGCCAGCAGCTTTCCGGGAACTGAAGCTTTCTTT | CASSFPGTEAFF
TRBJ1-5 | TRBV29-1 | - | - | TGCAGCGTTCGGGAAGGCAATCAGCCCCAGCATTTT | CSVREGNQPQHF
TRBJ1-2 | TRBV11-2 | TRBD1 | - | TGTGCCAGCAGCGCCGGGACAGGGGAGTATGGCTACACCTTC | CASSAGTGEYGYTF
TRBJ1-4 | TRBV4-1 | TRBD1 | - | TGCGCCAGCAGCCAACCTGACAGGGGTGGAGAAAAACTGTTTTTT | CASSQPDRGGEKLFF
TRBJ2-3 | TRBV7-9 | - | once | TGTGCCAGCAGCGGTCGCGGTAGCACAGATACGCAGTATTTT | CASSGRGSTDTQYF
TRBJ1-6 | TRBV5-1 | - | - | TGCGCCAGCAGCTTGGAGGAGAGCTCCTATAATTCACCCCTCCACTTT | CASSLEESSYNSPLHF
TRBJ1-1 | TRBV3-1/TRBV3-2 | TRBD1 | - | TGTGCCAGCAGTCCTACTACAGGGGCCACTGAAGCTTTCTTT | CASSPTTGATEAFF
TRBJ2-3 | TRBV29-1 | - | - | TGCAGCCCAATTCTCACTAGCACAGATACGCAGTATTTT | CSPILTSTDTQYF
TRBJ1-1 | TRBV9 | TRBD1 | - | TGTGCCAGCAGCGTAGGTGGGCAGGGGGCTTCGGCTTTCTTT | CASSVGGQGASAFF
TRBJ2-2 | TRBV6-2/TRBV6-3 | - | - | TGTGCCAGCAGTCGACAGGCCGCGAACACCGGGGAGCTGTTTTTT | CASSRQAANTGELFF
TRBJ1-3 | TRBV19 | TRBD1 | - | TGTGCCAGTAGCACCAGTACAGGGGCAAGCTCTGGAAACACCATATATTTT | CASSTSTGASSGNTIYF
TRBJ2-7 | TRBV7-6 | - | once | TGTGCCAGTGAGTGTGGTTGGAGCTACGAGCAGTACTTC | CASECGWSYEQYF
TRBJ2-7 | TRBV19 | - | - | TGTGCCACCCGAGGTCCGTCCGGCGAGCAGTACTTC | CATRGPSGEQYF
TRBJ2-3 | TRBV7-5 | - | - | TGTGCCAGAAGCTTTGTGATCTCAGGGGATGGGCCTCGCACAGATACGCAGTATTTT | CARSFVISGDGPRTDTQYF
TRBJ1-2 | TRBV6-1 | TRBD1 | - | TGTGCCAGCAGTGAATGGGGGACAGGGGTTTTGGGGTACTATGGCTACACCTTC | CASSEWGTGVLGYYGYTF
TRBJ2-5 | TRBV2 | - | - | TGTGCCAGCAGTGAGGGCCCCCAAGAGACCCAGTACTTC | CASSEGPQETQYF
TRBJ2-7 | TRBV6-6 | - | - | TGTGCCAGCAGAGACGGGACTCAAGCCTACGAGCAGTACTTC | CASRDGTQAYEQYF
TRBJ2-7 | TRBV4-3 | TRBD1 | - | TGCGCCAGCAGCCAAGATAGGGGGCGGTTCTACGAGCAGTACTTC | CASSQDRGRFYEQYF
TRBJ1-6 | TRBV27 | TRBD1 | - | TGTGCCAGCAGTTTAGGGGCTCCGGGACAGGGGGCCAATAATTCACCCCTCCACTTT | CASSLGAPGQGANNSPLHF
TRBJ2-7 | TRBV6-1 | TRBD2 | once | TGTGCCAGCAGTGTTACTCCGGGACTAGCGGGGTTGTACGAGCAGTACTTC | CASSVTPGLAGLYEQYF
TRBJ1-4 | TRBV7-2 | - | - | TGTGCCAGCAGCTCACAGGGAGCAACTAATGAAAAACTGTTTTTT | CASSSQGATNEKLFF
TRBJ1-3 | TRBV19 | - | - | TGTGCCAGTAGTATCTCTATCTCTGGAAACACCATATATTTT | CASSISISGNTIYF
TRBJ2-1 | TRBV7-9 | - | - | TGTGCCAGCAGCTTACAGGGATACGGCTACAATGAGCAGTTCTTC | CASSLQGYGYNEQFF
TRBJ1-2 | TRBV4-1 | TRBD1 | - | TGCGCCAGCAGCCAGGATGACAGGGACAACTATGGCCACACCTTC | CASSQDDRDNYGHTF
TRBJ2-1 | TRBV5-1 | TRBD2 | - | TGCGCCAGCAGCTTTGGCGGGAGCAATGAGCAGTTCTTC | CASSFGGSNEQFF